This T cell receptor (beta chain) stems from a study of regulatory T cells in long-lasting Graves disease. The time point denotes: newly diagnosed GD, antithyroid drugs for less than 3 months. The TCR library was made from RNA that had been extracted from PBMCs in TRIzol. A note on this clonotype: Antigen specificity is unknown.

Researchers made TCR beta libraries by using iRepertoire HTBI primers and running Arm-PCR on CDR3 regions. TCRdb used MiXCR to reprocess the multiplex PCR reads, holding one entry per CDR3 protein. Here the sample spans roughly 360,000 distinct CDR3 sequences, roughly 12% being singletons. V was clipped by 6 bases and J by 9 bases, with 23 bases between them. Germline CDR1 is GTSNPN and CDR2 is SVGIG (reference sequence). CDR3 length: 14 residues. Study-level findings and limits: Persistent disease preferred TRBV28, TRBJ1-2 and TRBJ2-5.

These sequences were also reported in another study, on T cells in Graves' hyperthyroidism and ophthalmopathy. This second study says: Graves' hyperthyroidism was deemed stable absent ophthalmopathy progression within 18 months. An initial round of RT-PCR targeting the TCR CDR3 relied on the HTBI primer set.

The J gene is TRBJ1-2, the V gene TRBV30, with a weak D call TRBD1 (6 bases). This receptor was taken from a woman younger than 30 with Graves disease. Here the sequenced sample was peripheral blood mononuclear cells (PBMCs), taken at new diagnosis, from a patient treated with antithyroid drugs. CDR3: CACWRYRADESYTF. The CDR3 bases are TGTGCCTGCTGGAGGTACAGGGCCGATGAAAGCTACACCTTC.